The sequence of this T cell receptor beta chain was determined in a study of response to subunit inactivated influenza vaccine. Study-level findings and limits: Every seasonal influenza vaccination brings in few new T cells, the authors suggested.

To note about this clonotype: Its target is not known.

This CDR3 spans 14 amino acids. After removal of 6 bases from V and 4 bases from J, the junction contained 10 bases not matched to a gene. Germline V gene lookup returns CDR1 DFQATT and CDR2 SNEGSKA (reference sequence). TCRdb re-called the RT-PCR reads through MiXCR, storing one row per CDR3 protein. Here the sample spans roughly 500,000 distinct CDR3 sequences, 15% to 20% being singletons. The sequence derives from a man aged 45-69 years who received an inactivated influenza vaccine. Sequenced material: CD4+ T cells sorted from PBMCs, taken around 25 months after vaccination. V is TRBV20-1 and J is TRBJ2-5; 8 nucleotides line up with TRBD1. The CDR3 DNA follows: TGCAGTGCACCCCGACAGGGGCATCGAGAGACCCAGTACTTC. The encoded protein is CSAPRQGHRETQYF.